The present T cell receptor (beta chain) was sequenced within a study of blood T cell repertoires in COVID-19. Study summary: Sources were T cells, B-cell-depleted T cells, or PBMCs; the material itself was cDNA or gDNA.

This clone was counted a single time. This CDR3 contains 14 residues. Trimming took 5 bases from V and 5 from J; bases not matched to a gene: 3. The germline CDR1 and CDR2 sequences are SGHVS and FQNEAQ. The data were produced by immunoSEQ multiplex PCR, yet TCRdb's version contains in-frame clones alone and is incomplete. This sample has about 220,000 clones, with 84% found just once. This TCR came from a man aged 30 to 39 with active or convalescent COVID-19. The material sequenced was peripheral blood. The chain recombines TRBV7-8 with TRBJ2-5; 12 nucleotides match TRBD2. The CDR3 protein is CASSVLAGGETQYF. The CDR3 region has the DNA TGTGCCAGCAGCGTTCTAGCGGGGGGGGAGACCCAGTACTTC. Supplemented by reference TRBV7-8 and TRBJ2-5, the full variable domain reads GAGVSQSPRYKVAKRGQDVALRCDPISGHVSLFWYQQALGQGPEFLTYFQNEAQLDKSGLPSDRFFAERPEGSVSTLKIQRTQQEDSAVYLCASSVLAGGETQYFGPGTRLLVL.